The present T cell receptor (beta chain) was sequenced within a study of type 1 regulatory T cells (TCRdb year 2021). About the full investigation: An in vitro protocol by which a Tr1-enriched, alloantigen-specific CD4 T cell product named T-allo10 was generated was characterized in the study. Patients with hematological malignancies who were receiving allogeneic hematopoietic stem cell transplantation were the group in which T-allo10 was being clinically evaluated.

From V the trimming removes 2 bases and from J it removes 1 base, while the gene matches leave 8 bases of the junction unaccounted for. Measured from the cysteine to the phenylalanine, the CDR3 is 16 residues long. CDR3 DNA is the only sequence kept; it has 48 bases, read in frame from the first base. CDR1 SGHNT and CDR2 YYREEE are derived from the germline V gene (reference sequence). This sample was sequenced with an Illumina MiSeq. TCRdb reprocessing: public reads trimmed at Q25 with fastp, clones called with MiXCR, in-frame beta chains kept. Rows are combined by CDR3 protein, so each entry shows the most common genes and DNA. The sample profile shows around 88,000 distinct CDR3 sequences; roughly 31% of them were found once. The top ten constitute 2.2% of the sample. As for this clonotype: The antigen this receptor binds is unknown. No much larger clone exists at a distance of one base, and base qualities are not known.

Sequencing was carried out using CD4+ T cells, either the whole sample or a sorted fraction (not recorded which). The sequence was obtained from a human donor in good health. The chain couples TRBV5-4 to TRBJ1-1, with 7 middle bases fitting TRBD1. The CDR3: CASSFKQGTPNTEAFF. The nucleotide sequence reads TGTGCCAGCAGCTTTAAACAGGGGACCCCGAACACTGAAGCTTTCTTT.